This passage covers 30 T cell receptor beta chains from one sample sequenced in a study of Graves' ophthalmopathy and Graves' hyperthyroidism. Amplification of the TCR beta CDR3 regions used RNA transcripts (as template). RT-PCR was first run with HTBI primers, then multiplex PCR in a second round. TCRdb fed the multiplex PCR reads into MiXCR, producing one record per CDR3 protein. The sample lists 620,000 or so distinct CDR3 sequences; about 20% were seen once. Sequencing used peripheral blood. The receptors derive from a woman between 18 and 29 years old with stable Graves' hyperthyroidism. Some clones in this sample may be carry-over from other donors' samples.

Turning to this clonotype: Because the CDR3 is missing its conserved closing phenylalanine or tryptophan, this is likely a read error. The CDR3 sequence is CASSIGDSYGYTL. In DNA form, the CDR3 reads TGTGCCAGCAGTATTGGGGACAGCTATGGCTACACCCTC. The rearrangement uses TRBV6-1 and TRBJ1-2; 7 nucleotides agree with TRBD1. The CDR3 has 13 residues. Trimming removed 5 bases from V and 4 bases from J; junction bases left unmatched: 4. Germline V gives CDR1 MNHNS, CDR2 SASEGT.

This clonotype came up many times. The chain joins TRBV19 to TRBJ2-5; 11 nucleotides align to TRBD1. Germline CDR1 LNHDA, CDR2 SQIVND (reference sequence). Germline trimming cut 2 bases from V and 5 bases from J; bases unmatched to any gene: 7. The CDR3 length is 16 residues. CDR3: CASSISGQGAGETQYF. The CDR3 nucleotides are TGTGCCAGTAGTATATCAGGACAGGGGGCTGGTGAGACCCAGTACTTC.

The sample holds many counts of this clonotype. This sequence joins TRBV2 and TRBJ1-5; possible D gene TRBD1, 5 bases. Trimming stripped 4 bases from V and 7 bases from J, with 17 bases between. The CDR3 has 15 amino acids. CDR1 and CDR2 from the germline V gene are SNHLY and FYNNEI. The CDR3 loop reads CASSGRTGPNQPQHF. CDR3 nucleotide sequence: TGTGCCAGCAGTGGAAGGACGGGACCTAACCAGCCCCAGCATTTT.

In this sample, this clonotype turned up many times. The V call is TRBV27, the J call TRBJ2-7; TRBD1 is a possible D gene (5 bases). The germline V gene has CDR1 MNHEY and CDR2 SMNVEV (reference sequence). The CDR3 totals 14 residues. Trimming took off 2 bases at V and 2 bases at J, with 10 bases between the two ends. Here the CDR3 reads CASSLRGTTYEQYF. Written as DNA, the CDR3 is TGTGCCAGCAGTTTAAGGGGAACCACCTACGAGCAGTACTTC.

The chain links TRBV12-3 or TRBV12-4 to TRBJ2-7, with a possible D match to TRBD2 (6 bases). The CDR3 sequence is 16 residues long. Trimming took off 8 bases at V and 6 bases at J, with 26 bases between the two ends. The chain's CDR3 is CASSPAGGGVGGEQYF. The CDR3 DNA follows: TGTGCCAGCTCTCCGGCCGGCGGCGGGGTCGGCGGCGAGCAGTACTTC.

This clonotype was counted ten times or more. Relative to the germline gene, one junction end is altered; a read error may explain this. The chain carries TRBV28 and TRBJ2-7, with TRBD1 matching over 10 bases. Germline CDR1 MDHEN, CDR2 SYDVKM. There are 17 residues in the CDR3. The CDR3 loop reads CANSARPGTGDSYEQYF. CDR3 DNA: TGTGCCAACAGTGCCAGACCCGGGACAGGGGACTCCTACGAGCAGTACTTC. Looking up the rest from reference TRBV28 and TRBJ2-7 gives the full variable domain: DVKVTQSSRYLVKRTGEKVFLECVQDMDHENMFWYRQDPGLGLRLIYFSYDVKMKEKGDIPEGYSVSREKKERFSLILESASTNQTSMYLCANSARPGTGDSYEQYFGPGTRLTVT.

Here the CDR3 DNA reads TGTGCCAGCCCTAGGGGGCTACCGGGTGAAGCTTTCTTT. This encodes CASPRGLPGEAFF. J is TRBJ1-1 and V is TRBV18; 7 bases line up with TRBD1. Germline V gene sequence: CDR1 KGHSH, CDR2 LQKENI. This CDR3 has 13 residues. Trimming at V came to 8 bases and at J to 7 bases, leaving 10 bases not matched to a gene.

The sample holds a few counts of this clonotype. CDR3 residues: CASSLVPAGPGGYYNSPLHF. The CDR3 bases are TGTGCCAGCAGCTTAGTACCGGCGGGTCCAGGGGGCTACTATAATTCACCCCTCCACTTT. J is TRBJ1-6 and V is TRBV7-6; 8 bases match TRBD1. The CDR3 covers 20 residues. Germline assignment: CDR1 SGHVS and CDR2 FNYEAQ. Trimming at V came to 1 base and at J to 3 bases, leaving 14 bases not matched to a gene.

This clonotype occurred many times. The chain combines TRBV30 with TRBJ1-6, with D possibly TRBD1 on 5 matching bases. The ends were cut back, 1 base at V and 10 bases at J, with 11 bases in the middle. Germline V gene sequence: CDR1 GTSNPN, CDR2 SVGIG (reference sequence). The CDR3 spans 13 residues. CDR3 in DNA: TGTGCCTGGAGTGAGGGGAAAGGGTCACCCCTCCACTTT. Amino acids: CAWSEGKGSPLHF.

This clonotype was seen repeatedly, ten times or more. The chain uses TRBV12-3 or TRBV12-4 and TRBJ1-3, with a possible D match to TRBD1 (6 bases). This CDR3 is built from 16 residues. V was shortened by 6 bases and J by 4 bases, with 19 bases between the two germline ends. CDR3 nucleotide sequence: TGTGCCAGCAGCTTCTTGGGGGACACGGGAGGAAACACCATATATTTT. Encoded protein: CASSFLGDTGGNTIYF.

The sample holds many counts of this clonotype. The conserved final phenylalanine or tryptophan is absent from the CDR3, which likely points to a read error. The CDR3 DNA reads TGTGCCACCAGCCGGGACCTTGACCAAGAGACCCAGTACCTC. This translates into CATSRDLDQETQYL. The rearrangement joins TRBV15 to TRBJ2-5; D might be TRBD1 or TRBD2, each matching 5 bases. V was pared by 5 bases and J by 0 bases, with 10 bases between. The CDR3 consists of 14 residues. Germline V gene lookup returns CDR1 LNHNV and CDR2 YYDKDF (reference sequence).

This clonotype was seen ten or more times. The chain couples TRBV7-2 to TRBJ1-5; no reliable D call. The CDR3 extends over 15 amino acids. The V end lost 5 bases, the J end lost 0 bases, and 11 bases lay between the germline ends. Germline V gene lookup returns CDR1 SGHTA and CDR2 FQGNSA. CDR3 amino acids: CASSPGIYSNQPQHF. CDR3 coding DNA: TGTGCCAGCAGCCCGGGGATTTATAGCAATCAGCCCCAGCATTTT.

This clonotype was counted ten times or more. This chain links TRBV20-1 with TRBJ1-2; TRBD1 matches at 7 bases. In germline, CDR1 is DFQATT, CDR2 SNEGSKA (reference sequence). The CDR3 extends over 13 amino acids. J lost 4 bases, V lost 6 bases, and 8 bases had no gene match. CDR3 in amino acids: CSAITTGSYGYTF. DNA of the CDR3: TGCAGTGCCATTACGACAGGGAGCTATGGCTACACCTTC.

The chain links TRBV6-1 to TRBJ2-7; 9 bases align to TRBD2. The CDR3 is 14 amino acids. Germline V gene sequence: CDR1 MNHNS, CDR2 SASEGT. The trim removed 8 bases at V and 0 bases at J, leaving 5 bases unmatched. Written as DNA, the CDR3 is TGTGCCAGCGGACCACTAGCGGGCTCCTACGAGCAGTACTTC. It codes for CASGPLAGSYEQYF.

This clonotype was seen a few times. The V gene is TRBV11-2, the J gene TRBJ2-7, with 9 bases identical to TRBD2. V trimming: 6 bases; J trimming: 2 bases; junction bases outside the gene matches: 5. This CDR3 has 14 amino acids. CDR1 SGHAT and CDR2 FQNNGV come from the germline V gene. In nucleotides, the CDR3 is TGTGCCAGCAGGGCTAGCGGGACACCCTACGAGCAGTACTTC. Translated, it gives CASRASGTPYEQYF.

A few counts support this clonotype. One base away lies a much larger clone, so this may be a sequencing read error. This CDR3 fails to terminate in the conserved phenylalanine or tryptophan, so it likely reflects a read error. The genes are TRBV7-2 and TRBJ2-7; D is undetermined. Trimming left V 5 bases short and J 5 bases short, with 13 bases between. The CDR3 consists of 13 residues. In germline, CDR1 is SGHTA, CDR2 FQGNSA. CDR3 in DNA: TGTGCCAGCAGCCCTTCGGTGGTCCACGAGCAGTACTAC. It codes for CASSPSVVHEQYY.

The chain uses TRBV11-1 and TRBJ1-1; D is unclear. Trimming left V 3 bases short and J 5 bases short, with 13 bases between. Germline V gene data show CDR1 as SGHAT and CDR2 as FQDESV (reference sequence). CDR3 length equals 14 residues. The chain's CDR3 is CASSFRELPTEAFF. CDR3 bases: TGTGCCAGCAGCTTTAGGGAGCTTCCGACTGAAGCTTTCTTT. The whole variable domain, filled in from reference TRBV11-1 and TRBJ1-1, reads EAEVAQSPRYKITEKSQAVAFWCDPISGHATLYWYRQILGQGPELLVQFQDESVVDDSQLPKDRFSAERLKGVDSTLKIQPAELGDSAMYLCASSFRELPTEAFFGQGTRLTVV.

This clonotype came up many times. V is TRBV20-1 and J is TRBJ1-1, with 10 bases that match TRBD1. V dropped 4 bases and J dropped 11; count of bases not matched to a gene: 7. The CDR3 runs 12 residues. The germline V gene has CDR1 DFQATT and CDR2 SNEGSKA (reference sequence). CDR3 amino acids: CSAKGTGVDAFF. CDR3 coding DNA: TGCAGTGCTAAAGGGACAGGGGTCGATGCTTTCTTT.

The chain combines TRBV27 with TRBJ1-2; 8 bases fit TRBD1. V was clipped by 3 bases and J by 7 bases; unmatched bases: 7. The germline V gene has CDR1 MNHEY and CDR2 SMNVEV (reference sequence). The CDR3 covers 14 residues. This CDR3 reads CASSFIGQGRGYTF. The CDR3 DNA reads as TGTGCCAGCAGTTTTATTGGACAGGGTCGTGGCTACACCTTC.

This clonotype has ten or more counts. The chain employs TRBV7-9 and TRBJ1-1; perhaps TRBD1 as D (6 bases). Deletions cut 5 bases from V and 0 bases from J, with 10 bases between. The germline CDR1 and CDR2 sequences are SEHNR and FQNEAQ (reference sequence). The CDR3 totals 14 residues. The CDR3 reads CASSRQVMNTEAFF. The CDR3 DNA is TGTGCCAGCAGCCGACAGGTCATGAACACTGAAGCTTTCTTT.

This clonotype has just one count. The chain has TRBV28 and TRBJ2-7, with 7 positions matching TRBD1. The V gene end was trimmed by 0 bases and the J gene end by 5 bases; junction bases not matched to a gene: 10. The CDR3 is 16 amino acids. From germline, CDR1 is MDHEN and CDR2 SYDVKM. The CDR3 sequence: CASSLWGSGGEDEQYF. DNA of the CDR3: TGTGCCAGCAGTTTATGGGGTTCAGGGGGAGAGGACGAGCAGTACTTC.

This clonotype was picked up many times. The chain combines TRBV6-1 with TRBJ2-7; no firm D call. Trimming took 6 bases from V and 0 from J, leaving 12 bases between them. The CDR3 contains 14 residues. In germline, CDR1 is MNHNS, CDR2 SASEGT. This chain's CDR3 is CASSDGRRSYEQYF. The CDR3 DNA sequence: TGTGCCAGCAGCGATGGACGGCGCTCCTACGAGCAGTACTTC.

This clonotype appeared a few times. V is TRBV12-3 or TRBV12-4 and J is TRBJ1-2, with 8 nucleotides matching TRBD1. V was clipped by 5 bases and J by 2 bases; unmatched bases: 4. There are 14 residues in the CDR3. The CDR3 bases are TGTGCCAGCAGTCCGGACAGGGTGAACTATGGCTACACCTTC. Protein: CASSPDRVNYGYTF.

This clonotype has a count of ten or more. CDR3 residues: CASSGTWQGISYEQYF. In DNA form, the CDR3 reads TGTGCCAGCAGCGGAACATGGCAGGGTATCTCCTACGAGCAGTACTTC. This sequence joins TRBV6-1 and TRBJ2-7; possible D gene TRBD1, 5 bases. Trimming took off 6 bases at V and 0 bases at J, with 18 bases between the two ends. CDR1 MNHNS and CDR2 SASEGT come from the germline V gene. The CDR3 has 16 residues.

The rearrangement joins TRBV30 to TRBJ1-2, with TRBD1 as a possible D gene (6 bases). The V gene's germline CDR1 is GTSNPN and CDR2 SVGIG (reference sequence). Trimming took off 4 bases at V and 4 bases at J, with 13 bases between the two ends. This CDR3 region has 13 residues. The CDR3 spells CAWIGGYSYGYTF. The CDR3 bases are TGTGCCTGGATCGGGGGCTATAGCTATGGCTACACCTTC.

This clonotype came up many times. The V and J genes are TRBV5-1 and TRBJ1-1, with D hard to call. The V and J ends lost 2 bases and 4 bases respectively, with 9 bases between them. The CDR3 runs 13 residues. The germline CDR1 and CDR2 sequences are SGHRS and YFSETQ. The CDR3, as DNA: TGCGCCAGCAGCTTTACACCGGGCACTGAAGCTTTCTTT. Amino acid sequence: CASSFTPGTEAFF. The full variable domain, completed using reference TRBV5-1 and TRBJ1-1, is KAGVTQTPRYLIKTRGQQVTLSCSPISGHRSVSWYQQTPGQGLQFLFEYFSETQRNKGNFPGRFSGRQFSNSRSEMNVSTLELGDSALYLCASSFTPGTEAFFGQGTRLTVV.

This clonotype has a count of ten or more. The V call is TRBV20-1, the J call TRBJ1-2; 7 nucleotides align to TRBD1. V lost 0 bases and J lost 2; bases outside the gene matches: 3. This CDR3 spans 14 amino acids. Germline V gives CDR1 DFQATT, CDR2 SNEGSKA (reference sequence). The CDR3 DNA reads TGCAGTGCTAGAGAAGACAGGGTGAACTATGGCTACACCTTC. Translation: CSAREDRVNYGYTF.

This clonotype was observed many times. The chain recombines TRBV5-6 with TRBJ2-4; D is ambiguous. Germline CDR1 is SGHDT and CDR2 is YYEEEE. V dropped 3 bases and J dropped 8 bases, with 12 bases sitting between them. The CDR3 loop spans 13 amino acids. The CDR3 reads CASSSPRLDIQYF. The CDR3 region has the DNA TGTGCCAGCAGCTCGCCTAGGCTGGACATTCAGTACTTC.

CDR3 sequence: CASSERLGFSNQPQHF. The DNA of the CDR3 is TGTGCCAGCAGTGAACGTTTAGGGTTTAGCAATCAGCCCCAGCATTTT. V usage is TRBV6-1 and J usage is TRBJ1-5; D gene ambiguous. Germline assignment: CDR1 MNHNS and CDR2 SASEGT. The CDR3 extends over 16 amino acids. Trimming shortened V by 2 bases and J by 0 bases, and 11 bases separated the two germline ends.

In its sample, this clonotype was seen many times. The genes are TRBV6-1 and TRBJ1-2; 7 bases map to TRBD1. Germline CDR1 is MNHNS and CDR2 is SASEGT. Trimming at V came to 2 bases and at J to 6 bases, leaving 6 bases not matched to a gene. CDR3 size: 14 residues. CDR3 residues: CASSEKGQGDGYTF. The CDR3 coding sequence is TGTGCCAGCAGTGAAAAAGGTCAGGGGGATGGCTACACCTTC.